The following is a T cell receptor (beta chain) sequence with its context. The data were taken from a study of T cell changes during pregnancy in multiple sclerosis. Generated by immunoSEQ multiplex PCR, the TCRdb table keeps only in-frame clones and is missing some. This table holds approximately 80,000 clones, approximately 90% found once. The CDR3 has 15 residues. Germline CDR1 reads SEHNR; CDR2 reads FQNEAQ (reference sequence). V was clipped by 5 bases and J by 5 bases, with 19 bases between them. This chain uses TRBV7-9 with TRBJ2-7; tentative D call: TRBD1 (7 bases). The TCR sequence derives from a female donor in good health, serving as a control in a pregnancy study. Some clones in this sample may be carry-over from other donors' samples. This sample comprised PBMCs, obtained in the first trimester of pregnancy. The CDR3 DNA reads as TGTGCCAGCAGCCCGGAGGGGGCGCATATAAACGAGCAGTACTTC. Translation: CASSPEGAHINEQYF. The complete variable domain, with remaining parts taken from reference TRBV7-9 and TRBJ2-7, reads DTGVSQNPRHKITKRGQNVTFRCDPISEHNRLYWYRQTLGQGPEFLTYFQNEAQLEKSRLLSDRFSAERPKGSFSTLEIQRTEQGDSAMYLCASSPEGAHINEQYFGPGTRLTVT.